A single sample gave rise to the 15 T cell receptor beta chains below, sequenced in a study of blood T cell repertoires in COVID-19. The table came from immunoSEQ multiplex PCR; TCRdb's copy has only in-frame clones and leaves some out. The top ten hold over 8.5% of the sample, which has about 150,000 clones, around three quarters seen once. Sequenced: peripheral blood. The receptor set was obtained from a man aged 50-60 years with active or convalescent COVID-19.

The chain employs TRBV7-3 and TRBJ2-3; 11 bases map to TRBD2. This CDR3 is 17 amino acids long. The ends lost 5 bases at V and 8 bases at J; junction bases unmatched: 15. CDR1 and CDR2 from the germline V gene are SGHTA and FQGTGA. CDR3 coding DNA: TGTGCCAGCAGCACAGATTTGGGGCTAGCGGGAGGAGCTACGCAGTATTTT. It is translated as CASSTDLGLAGGATQYF.

The chain is built from TRBV4-1 and TRBJ2-3, with TRBD2 identical over 10 bases. CDR3 size: 16 residues. Germline lookup yields CDR1 MGHRA and CDR2 YSYEKL. V lost 1 base to trimming and J lost 3 bases; unmatched junction nucleotides: 4. The DNA of the CDR3 is TGCGCCAGCAGCCAAGTTAGCGGGAGGTTTACAGATACGCAGTATTTT. This sequence encodes CASSQVSGRFTDTQYF.

The chain recombines TRBV6-5 with TRBJ2-3, with D hard to call. There are 14 residues in the CDR3. Deletions cut 0 bases from V and 5 bases from J, with 9 bases between. CDR1 and CDR2 from the germline V gene are MNHEY and SVGAGI. Written as DNA, the CDR3 is TGTGCCAGCAGTTACTCGAGAGCGCTAGATACGCAGTATTTT. Its protein product is CASSYSRALDTQYF.

This clone came up once. The genes are TRBV9 and TRBJ2-6; TRBD2 matches at 10 bases. The length of the CDR3 is 18 residues. Germline V lookup: CDR1 SGDLS, CDR2 YYNGEE. V lost 4 bases to trimming and J lost 1 base; unmatched junction nucleotides: 8. CDR3 amino acids: CASSPLLAGVSGANVLTF. The DNA for the CDR3 is TGTGCCAGCAGCCCCTTGCTAGCGGGAGTATCTGGGGCCAACGTCCTGACTTTC.

This clone was detected only a few times. The chain couples TRBV7-2 to TRBJ1-1, with D unclear. Germline CDR1 is SGHTA and CDR2 is FQGNSA. CDR3 length equals 12 residues. Between the trimmed V and J ends, which lost 6 bases and 6 bases, there was a span of 11 bases. CDR3 sequence (DNA): TGTGCCAGCAGTTTCTCCTCGGCTGAAGCTTTCTTT. Translation: CASSFSSAEAFF. The full variable domain, its missing parts supplied by reference TRBV7-2 and TRBJ1-1, is GAGVSQSPSNKVTEKGKDVELRCDPISGHTALYWYRQSLGQGLEFLIYFQGNSAPDKSGLPSDRFSAERTGGSVSTLTIQRTQQEDSAVYLCASSFSSAEAFFGQGTRLTVV.

The CDR3 spells CASSWTGASTDTQYF. The CDR3 nucleotides read TGTGCCAGCAGCTGGACAGGGGCCTCCACAGATACGCAGTATTTT. The chain uses TRBV11-1 and TRBJ2-3, with 9 nucleotides matching TRBD1. The CDR3 sequence is 15 residues long. Germline V gives CDR1 SGHAT, CDR2 FQDESV (reference sequence). V shed 4 bases, J shed 2 bases, and the junction held 4 bases outside the gene matches.

This chain joins TRBV7-2 and TRBJ2-7, with 11 bases aligning to TRBD1. Germline V gene sequence: CDR1 SGHTA, CDR2 FQGNSA. V lost 3 bases and J lost 4; bases outside the gene matches: 5. The CDR3 length is 15 residues. The CDR3 sequence: CASSFTGTGGYEQYF. CDR3 in DNA: TGTGCCAGCAGCTTCACCGGGACAGGGGGGTACGAGCAGTACTTC. The full variable domain, its missing parts supplied by reference TRBV7-2 and TRBJ2-7, is GAGVSQSPSNKVTEKGKDVELRCDPISGHTALYWYRQSLGQGLEFLIYFQGNSAPDKSGLPSDRFSAERTGGSVSTLTIQRTQQEDSAVYLCASSFTGTGGYEQYFGPGTRLTVT.

This clone has ten or more counts. The rearrangement uses TRBV7-9 and TRBJ2-2, with D possibly TRBD2 on 5 matching bases. With 4 bases removed from V and 0 bases from J, the gap between germline ends came to 6 bases. The V gene's germline CDR1 is SEHNR and CDR2 FQNEAQ (reference sequence). CDR3 size: 14 residues. CDR3 amino acids: CASSSGANTGELFF. CDR3 nucleotide sequence: TGTGCCAGCAGCTCCGGGGCGAACACCGGGGAGCTGTTTTTT.

This clone was seen only once. The genes are TRBV19 and TRBJ1-6, with 8 bases matching TRBD1. The CDR3 is made up of 14 amino acids. From germline, CDR1 is LNHDA and CDR2 SQIVND (reference sequence). With 4 bases clipped from V and 10 bases from J, the junction kept 6 bases outside the gene matches. This chain's CDR3 is CASSTGQAGSPLHF. The CDR3 nucleotides read TGTGCCAGTAGTACGGGACAGGCTGGATCACCCCTCCACTTT.

The V call is TRBV18, the J call TRBJ2-1, with D possibly matching TRBD2 (6 bases). Germline V gene sequence: CDR1 KGHSH, CDR2 LQKENI. The CDR3 covers 16 residues. V dropped 0 bases and J dropped 6 bases, with 15 bases sitting between them. CDR3: CASSPPGELLANEQFF. For the CDR3, the DNA is TGTGCCAGCTCACCACCGGGGGAATTACTAGCCAATGAGCAGTTCTTC.

The rearrangement uses TRBV3-1 (or the pseudogene TRBV3-2) and TRBJ2-7; maybe TRBD2 (5 bases). Trimming stripped 0 bases from V and 5 bases from J, with 8 bases between. This CDR3 is 13 amino acids long. The germline CDR1 and CDR2 sequences are LGHDT and YNNKEL (reference sequence). CDR3 sequence: CASSQDRRDEQYF. The CDR3, as DNA: TGTGCCAGCAGCCAAGACAGGCGGGACGAGCAGTACTTC.

J is TRBJ2-5 and V is TRBV27; 8 bases agree with TRBD1. This CDR3 region has 16 residues. After removal of 5 bases from V and 1 base from J, the junction contained 9 bases not matched to a gene. Germline CDR1 and CDR2: MNHEY and SMNVEV (reference sequence). This chain's CDR3 is CASSDIRQGLQETQYF. As DNA, the CDR3 is TGTGCCAGCAGTGATATCAGACAGGGGCTCCAAGAGACCCAGTACTTC.

The chain joins TRBV30 to TRBJ2-3; TRBD2 agrees at 12 bases. Germline V gene lookup returns CDR1 GTSNPN and CDR2 SVGIG (reference sequence). V dropped 7 bases and J dropped 0; count of bases not matched to a gene: 2. The CDR3 covers 14 residues. The CDR3 DNA sequence: TGTGCCTTTGGACTAGCGGGAAGCACAGATACGCAGTATTTT. Protein product: CAFGLAGSTDTQYF.

The rearrangement joins TRBV4-1 to TRBJ1-2; 8 nucleotides agree with TRBD1. V dropped 2 bases and J dropped 7; count of bases not matched to a gene: 12. The CDR3 is 16 residues long. Germline V gene data show CDR1 as MGHRA and CDR2 as YSYEKL. This chain's CDR3 is CASSQPGQGPELGYTF. The CDR3 DNA sequence: TGCGCCAGCAGCCAACCAGGACAGGGACCCGAACTTGGCTACACCTTC.

The chain links TRBV7-9 to TRBJ2-3; D perhaps matches TRBD2 (7 bases). The CDR3 is made up of 16 amino acids. V dropped 3 bases and J dropped 3 bases, with 16 bases sitting between them. Per germline, CDR1 SEHNR and CDR2 FQNEAQ (reference sequence). This CDR3 is CASSFSAGATTDTQYF. The CDR3 nucleotides read TGTGCCAGCAGCTTCTCGGCGGGGGCAACGACAGATACGCAGTATTTT.